What follows are 2 T cell receptor beta chains derived from one specimen sequenced in a study of cytomegalovirus exposure and HLA in healthy donors (dated by TCRdb to 2015 to 2018). The library was prepared using the immunoSEQ multiplex PCR assay. Imported from immuneACCESS, the table was reduced by TCRdb to in-frame sequences with V and J called. These copies leave out some clones; in studies compared against another copy, an unresolved V gene accounts for under half, and the cause of the remainder is not known. The sample profile shows about 240,000 clones; 86% of them were found once. Clones ranked in the top ten supply 0.95% to 1.5% of the sample. The sequencing sample was made of PBMCs. These receptors were obtained from a young woman in good health and CMV-seropositive.

This chain links TRBV19 with TRBJ1-5; TRBD1 might be the D (6 bases). The CDR3 totals 15 residues. The V end was cut by 3 bases, the J end by 5 bases, with 14 bases between. From germline, CDR1 is LNHDA and CDR2 SQIVND (reference sequence). The CDR3 region is CASSIFRGAHQPQHF. The CDR3 DNA is TGTGCCAGTAGTATCTTTCGGGGGGCCCATCAGCCCCAGCATTTT.

This clone was seen a single time. The chain combines TRBV2 with TRBJ1-1; TRBD1 matches at 7 bases. CDR1 is SNHLY and CDR2 is FYNNEI in the germline V gene. V gave up 5 bases and J gave up 5 bases; unmatched junction bases: 8. The CDR3 is 14 residues long. CDR3 amino acids: CASSSRQGRTEAFF. As DNA, the CDR3 is TGTGCCAGCAGTTCCAGACAGGGTCGGACTGAAGCTTTCTTT.